This passage covers 12 T cell receptor beta chains from one sample sequenced in a study of regulatory T cells in long-lasting Graves disease. The time point denotes: newly diagnosed GD, antithyroid drugs for less than 3 months. PBMCs were the source of the RNA used for TCR sequencing. Relying on iRepertoire HTBI primers and Arm-PCR of CDR3 regions, the team built TCR beta libraries. TCRdb independently ran MiXCR on the multiplex PCR reads; one entry per CDR3 protein. The sample contains 250,000 to 400,000 distinct CDR3 sequences, 18% of which appear only once. The sample consisted of peripheral blood mononuclear cells (PBMCs), taken at new diagnosis, from a patient treated with antithyroid drugs. Every receptor here comes from a female donor with Graves disease.

The CDR3 region has the DNA TGTGCCAGTCGTCCACGAGGTGGGAGGACCGACCGGGTTCATGAGCAGTTCTTC. Protein product: CASRPRGGRTDRVHEQFF. The chain carries TRBV19 and TRBJ2-1; TRBD2 is a possible D gene (6 bases). The CDR3 extends over 18 amino acids. Trimming removed 8 bases from V and 8 bases from J, with 31 bases in between. CDR1 LNHDA and CDR2 SQIVND come from the germline V gene (reference sequence).

This clonotype was found many times. The chain combines TRBV7-9 with TRBJ2-5; D might be TRBD2 (6 bases). Trimming removed 5 bases from V and 2 bases from J, with 12 bases in between. This CDR3 has 14 amino acids. The germline V gene encodes CDR1 SEHNR and CDR2 FQNEAQ (reference sequence). In DNA form, the CDR3 reads TGTGCCAGCAGCCCTAGCGACGGACAAGAGACCCAGTACTTC. Amino acids: CASSPSDGQETQYF.

This clonotype was observed at least ten times. The rearrangement links TRBV19 to TRBJ2-7, with 11 bases aligning to TRBD2. The CDR3 extends over 15 amino acids. Germline V lookup: CDR1 LNHDA, CDR2 SQIVND (reference sequence). V shed 1 base, J shed 1 base, and the junction held 0 bases outside the gene matches. CDR3 nucleotides: TGTGCCAGTAGTATAGCTAGCGGGGGGTCCTACGAGCAGTACTTC. It translates to CASSIASGGSYEQYF.

Note on this clonotype: This may arise from a read error, as a much more abundant clone is one base away. The chain has TRBV27 and TRBJ2-5, with D maybe TRBD1 (6 bases). The germline CDR1 and CDR2 sequences are MNHEY and SMNVEV (reference sequence). The CDR3 is made up of 14 amino acids. Trimming took 5 bases from V and 5 from J, leaving 15 bases between them. The CDR3 DNA reads as TGTGCCAGCAGTCCACCAGGGGACGGGGAGACCCAGTACTTC. Translation gives CASSPPGDGETQYF.

Notes on this clonotype: A far larger clone differs by one base, so this is likely a read error. This chain uses TRBV19 with TRBJ2-5; D perhaps matches TRBD1 (6 bases). The better agreement between TRBJ2-1 and the DNA end casts doubt on the J call. Germline CDR1 reads LNHDA; CDR2 reads SQIVND (reference sequence). The CDR3 spans 14 residues. DNA of the CDR3: TGTGCCAGTAACATAGTGGGAAGGGGGAATGAGCAGTTCTTC. Its translation: CASNIVGRGNEQFF.

This clonotype was counted many times. V usage is TRBV6-1 and J usage is TRBJ2-1; possible D gene TRBD2, 5 bases. Germline CDR1 and CDR2: MNHNS and SASEGT. V dropped 6 bases and J dropped 2 bases, with 8 bases sitting between them. The CDR3 spans 13 residues. CDR3 coding DNA: TGTGCCAGCAGGCCAGCGGCCTACAATGAGCAGTTCTTC. Translation: CASRPAAYNEQFF.

This clonotype has just a few counts. The chain couples TRBV30 to TRBJ2-7, with D possibly matching TRBD2 (5 bases). This CDR3 has 12 amino acids. The germline V gene has CDR1 GTSNPN and CDR2 SVGIG (reference sequence). V dropped 4 bases and J dropped 2 bases, with 9 bases sitting between them. CDR3 loop: CAWTPGTYEQYF. CDR3 sequence (DNA): TGTGCCTGGACTCCGGGAACCTACGAGCAGTACTTC.

A word on this clonotype: Possible read error: a much larger clone is one base away. The chain joins TRBV30 to TRBJ2-7; TRBD2 aligns across 8 bases. Germline V gene sequence: CDR1 GTSNPN, CDR2 SVGIG (reference sequence). J gave up 5 bases and V 6 bases, and 3 bases lay outside the gene matches. This CDR3 is 11 amino acids long. Here the CDR3 reads CACGGGNEQYF. As DNA, the CDR3 is TGTGCCTGCGGGGGGGGGAACGAGCAGTACTTC.

V gene TRBV9 combines with J gene TRBJ2-2; 7 bases fit TRBD1. The CDR3 consists of 14 residues. V trimming: 3 bases; J trimming: 3 bases; junction bases outside the gene matches: 2. Germline V gives CDR1 SGDLS, CDR2 YYNGEE. CDR3 nucleotide sequence: TGTGCCAGCAGCGGACAGGGCGACACCGGGGAGCTGTTTTTT. Translation gives CASSGQGDTGELFF.

This clonotype came up many times. The rearrangement links TRBV20-1 to TRBJ1-1; D not resolved. V lost 0 bases and J 3 bases, leaving 11 bases between the germline ends. CDR1 and CDR2 (germline): DFQATT, SNEGSKA (reference sequence). The CDR3 runs 14 residues. CDR3 region: CSARDINGDTEAFF. Written as DNA, the CDR3 is TGCAGTGCTAGAGATATCAACGGGGACACTGAAGCTTTCTTT.

This clonotype was detected ten times or more. The CDR3 sequence is CASSKVAGESGTQYF. The CDR3 bases are TGTGCCAGCAGCAAGGTAGCGGGAGAATCGGGTACGCAGTATTTT. The V and J genes are TRBV2 and TRBJ1-1; TRBD2 matches 9 bases. With the DNA end fitting TRBJ2-3 better, the J assignment may be wrong. The germline gives CDR1 SNHLY, CDR2 FYNNEI. The CDR3 runs to 15 residues.

This clonotype was recorded at least ten times. V gene TRBV27 combines with J gene TRBJ2-1; D is uncertain. CDR1 and CDR2 (germline): MNHEY, SMNVEV (reference sequence). The CDR3 has 13 amino acids. The V end was cut by 5 bases, the J end by 10 bases, with 15 bases between. Here the CDR3 reads CASSTPVAREQFF. CDR3 nucleotide sequence: TGTGCCAGCAGTACGCCGGTGGCGCGAGAGCAGTTCTTC.